What follows are 9 T cell receptor beta chains derived from one specimen sequenced in a study of blood T cells in healthy people across ages. Then a second PCR, running roughly 7 to 12 cycles, was carried out with a sample-barcoded 5' primer and a J-beta primer mix. From the 5' RACE reads, TCRdb called clonotypes with MiXCR, one entry per CDR3 protein. The table records over 700,000 distinct CDR3 sequences, 25% of them present only once. The sample was also linked to a second study, of T cells of mothers and their children.

Material for sequencing was blood. The receptors shown here come from a boy under 18 in good health.

This clonotype has more than one count but fewer than ten. The CDR3 region is CASSGGWGRQETQYF. CDR3 bases: TGTGCCAGCAGTGGCGGTTGGGGGAGGCAAGAGACCCAGTACTTC. The chain uses TRBV2 and TRBJ2-5; tentative D call: TRBD2 (6 bases). The length of the CDR3 is 15 residues. V was clipped by 4 bases and J by 2 bases, with 14 bases between them. In germline, CDR1 is SNHLY, CDR2 FYNNEI.

V is TRBV28 and J is TRBJ1-1; 7 nucleotides align to TRBD1. The CDR3 is 12 amino acids. Germline V lookup: CDR1 MDHEN, CDR2 SYDVKM. Losses at the gene ends were 5 bases for V and 11 bases for J; bases not matched to a gene: 8. The CDR3 DNA reads TGTGCCAGCAGTCGATTAGGGGGCAGGGCTTTCTTT. This gives the protein CASSRLGGRAFF.

This clonotype was detected once. V gene TRBV20-1 combines with J gene TRBJ1-1; 8 bases map to TRBD1. Germline CDR1 DFQATT, CDR2 SNEGSKA (reference sequence). Trimming removed 1 base from V and 1 base from J; junction bases left unmatched: 8. The CDR3 consists of 16 residues. The CDR3 nucleotides read TGCAGTGCTAGAGTCGGCAGGGGGCCAAGGAACACTGAAGCTTTCTTT. Its protein product is CSARVGRGPRNTEAFF.

This clonotype has only a few counts. This chain joins TRBV6-2 or TRBV6-3 and TRBJ2-5; a possible D gene is TRBD1 (6 bases). Gene TRBJ2-7 matches the end of the DNA better, so the J call may be wrong. Germline values: CDR1 MNHEY, CDR2 SVGEGT. The CDR3 has 14 amino acids. In DNA, the CDR3 is TGTGCCAGCACCCAAATCCAGACAGGCTACGAGCAGTACTTC. It is translated as CASTQIQTGYEQYF.

This clonotype was found a few times. Written as DNA, the CDR3 is TGCAGCGCTACGACTAGCGGGGCTATTAAGGAGACCCAGTACTTC. This encodes CSATTSGAIKETQYF. The chain links TRBV29-1 to TRBJ2-5; 11 bases align to TRBD2. J lost 5 bases, V lost 7 bases, and 12 bases had no gene match. The CDR3 length is 15 residues. CDR1 is SQVTM and CDR2 is ANQGSEA in the germline V gene.

The V call is TRBV7-2, the J call TRBJ2-5; D is uncertain. The J call may not be correct, given that the DNA end is closer to TRBJ2-1. Germline V gives CDR1 SGHTA, CDR2 FQGNSA. The CDR3 covers 13 residues. This CDR3 is CASSLWGSNEQFF. CDR3 coding DNA: TGTGCCAGCAGCTTGTGGGGTTCGAATGAGCAGTTCTTC.

This clonotype has only a few counts. This sequence joins TRBV29-1 and TRBJ2-5, with 8 bases fitting TRBD1. Losses at the gene ends were 5 bases for V and 14 bases for J; bases not matched to a gene: 10. The CDR3 runs to 11 residues. Germline V gene data show CDR1 as SQVTM and CDR2 as ANQGSEA. CDR3 in DNA: TGCAGCGTTATCGGACAGGGAAGGCTCTACTTC. This codes for CSVIGQGRLYF.

The genes are TRBV12-3 or TRBV12-4 and TRBJ2-2; possible D gene TRBD2, 6 bases. This CDR3 comprises 13 residues. Trimming removed 4 bases at V and 5 bases at J, with 8 bases between. CDR3 sequence (DNA): TGTGCCAGCAGTTCCCGGGAGACCGGGGAGCTGTTTTTT. This sequence encodes CASSSRETGELFF.

The V and J genes are TRBV6-6 and TRBJ2-3; D gene uncertain. The CDR3 runs to 15 residues. Between the trimmed V and J ends, which lost 3 bases and 1 base, there was a span of 11 bases. Germline-derived CDR1 and CDR2 are MNHNY and SVGAGI (reference sequence). CDR3 protein: CASSYGEEGTDTQYF. CDR3 bases: TGTGCCAGCAGTTATGGGGAAGAGGGCACAGATACGCAGTATTTT.